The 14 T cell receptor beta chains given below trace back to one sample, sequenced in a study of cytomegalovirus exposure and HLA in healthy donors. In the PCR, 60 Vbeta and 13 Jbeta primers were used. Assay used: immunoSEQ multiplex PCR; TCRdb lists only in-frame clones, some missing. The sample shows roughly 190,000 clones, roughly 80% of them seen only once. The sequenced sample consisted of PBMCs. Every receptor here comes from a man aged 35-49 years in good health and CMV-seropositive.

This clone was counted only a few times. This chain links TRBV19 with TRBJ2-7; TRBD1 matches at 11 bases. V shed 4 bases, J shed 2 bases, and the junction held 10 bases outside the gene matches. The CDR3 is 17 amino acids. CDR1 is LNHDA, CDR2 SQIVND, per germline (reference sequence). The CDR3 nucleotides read TGTGCCAGTAGTAATCCGAGACCGGGACAGGGGGCCTACGAGCAGTACTTC. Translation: CASSNPRPGQGAYEQYF. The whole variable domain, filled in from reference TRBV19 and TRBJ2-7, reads DGGITQSPKYLFRKEGQNVTLSCEQNLNHDAMYWYRQDPGQGLRLIYYSQIVNDFQKGDIAEGYSVSREKKESFPLTVTSAQKNPTAFYLCASSNPRPGQGAYEQYFGPGTRLTVT.

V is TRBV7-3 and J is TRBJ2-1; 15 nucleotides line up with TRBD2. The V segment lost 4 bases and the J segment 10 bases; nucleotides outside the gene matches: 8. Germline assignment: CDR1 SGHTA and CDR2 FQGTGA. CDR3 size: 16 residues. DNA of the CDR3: TGTGCCAGCAGCTCCGGACTAGCGGGGGGGCGGGGGGAGCAGTTCTTC. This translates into CASSSGLAGGRGEQFF.

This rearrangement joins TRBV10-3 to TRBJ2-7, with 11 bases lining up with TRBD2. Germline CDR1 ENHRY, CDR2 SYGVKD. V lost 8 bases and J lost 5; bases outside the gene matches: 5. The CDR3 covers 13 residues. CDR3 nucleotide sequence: TGTGCCATCGGATCACTAGCGGGGGACGAGCAGTACTTC. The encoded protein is CAIGSLAGDEQYF.

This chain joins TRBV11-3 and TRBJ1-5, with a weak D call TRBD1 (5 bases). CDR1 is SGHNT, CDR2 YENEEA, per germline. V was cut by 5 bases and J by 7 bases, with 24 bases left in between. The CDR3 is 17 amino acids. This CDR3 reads CASSAWSHRIGHQPQHF. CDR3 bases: TGTGCCAGCAGCGCGTGGTCCCACAGAATCGGACACCAGCCCCAGCATTTT.

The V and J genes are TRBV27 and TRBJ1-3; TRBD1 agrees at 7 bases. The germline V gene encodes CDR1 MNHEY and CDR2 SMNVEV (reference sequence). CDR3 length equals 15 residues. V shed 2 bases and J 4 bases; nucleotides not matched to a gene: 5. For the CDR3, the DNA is TGTGCCAGCAGTTTAGAGGGGGCGCCGGGAAACACCATATATTTT. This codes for CASSLEGAPGNTIYF.

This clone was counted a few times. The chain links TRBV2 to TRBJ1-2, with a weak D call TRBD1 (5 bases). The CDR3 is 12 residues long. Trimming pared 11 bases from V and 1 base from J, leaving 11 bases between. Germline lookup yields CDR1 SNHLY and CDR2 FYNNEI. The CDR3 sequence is CAGRGFNYGYTF. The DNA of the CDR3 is TGTGCCGGAAGGGGATTTAACTATGGCTACACCTTC.

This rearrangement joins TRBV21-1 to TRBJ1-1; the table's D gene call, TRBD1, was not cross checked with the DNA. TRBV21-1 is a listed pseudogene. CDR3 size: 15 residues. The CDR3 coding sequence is TGTGCCAGCAGCAAAAGGGGACAGTTGAACACTGAAGCTTTCTTT. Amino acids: CASSKRGQLNTEAFF.

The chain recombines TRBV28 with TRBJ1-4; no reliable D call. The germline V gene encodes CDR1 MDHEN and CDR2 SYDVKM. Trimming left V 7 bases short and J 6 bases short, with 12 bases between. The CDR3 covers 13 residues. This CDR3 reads CASTPLSYEKLFF. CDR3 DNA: TGTGCCAGCACCCCACTGTCTTATGAAAAACTGTTTTTT.

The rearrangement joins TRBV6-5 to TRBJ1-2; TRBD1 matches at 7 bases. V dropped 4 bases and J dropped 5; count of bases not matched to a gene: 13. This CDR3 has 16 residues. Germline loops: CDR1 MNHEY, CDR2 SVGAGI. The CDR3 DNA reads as TGTGCCAGCAGTTTCTCACGACGACAGGGCGATTATGGCTACACCTTC. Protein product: CASSFSRRQGDYGYTF.

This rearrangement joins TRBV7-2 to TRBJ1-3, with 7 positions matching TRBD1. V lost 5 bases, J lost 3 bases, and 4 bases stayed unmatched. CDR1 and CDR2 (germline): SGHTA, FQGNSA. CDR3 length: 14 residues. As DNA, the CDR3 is TGTGCCAGCAGCCCCGACAGGGTTGGAAACACCATATATTTT. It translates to CASSPDRVGNTIYF.

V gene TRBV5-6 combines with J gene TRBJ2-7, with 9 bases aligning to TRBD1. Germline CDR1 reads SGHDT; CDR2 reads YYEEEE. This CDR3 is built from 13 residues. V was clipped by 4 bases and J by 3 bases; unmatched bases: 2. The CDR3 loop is CASSTGGYYEQYF. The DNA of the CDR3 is TGTGCCAGCAGCACAGGGGGCTACTACGAGCAGTACTTC.

The CDR3 reads CASSQDWQAGGPIEQFF. The CDR3 bases are TGCGCCAGCAGCCAAGATTGGCAAGCGGGGGGGCCAATTGAGCAGTTCTTC. J is TRBJ2-1 and V is TRBV4-3; 10 positions agree with TRBD2. The CDR3 is made up of 17 amino acids. Germline CDR1 is LGHNA and CDR2 is YSLEER. The V segment lost 0 bases and the J segment 9 bases; nucleotides outside the gene matches: 11.

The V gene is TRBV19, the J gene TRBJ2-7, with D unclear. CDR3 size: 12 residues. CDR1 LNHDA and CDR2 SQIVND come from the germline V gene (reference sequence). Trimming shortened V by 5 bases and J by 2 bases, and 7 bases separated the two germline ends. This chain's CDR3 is CASSPGAYEQYF. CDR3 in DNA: TGTGCCAGTAGTCCGGGTGCCTACGAGCAGTACTTC. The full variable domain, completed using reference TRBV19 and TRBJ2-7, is DGGITQSPKYLFRKEGQNVTLSCEQNLNHDAMYWYRQDPGQGLRLIYYSQIVNDFQKGDIAEGYSVSREKKESFPLTVTSAQKNPTAFYLCASSPGAYEQYFGPGTRLTVT.

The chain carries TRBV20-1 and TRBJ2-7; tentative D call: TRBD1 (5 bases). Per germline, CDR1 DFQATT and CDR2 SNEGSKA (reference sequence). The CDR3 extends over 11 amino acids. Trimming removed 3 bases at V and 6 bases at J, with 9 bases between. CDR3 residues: CSASQGTEQYF. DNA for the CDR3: TGCAGTGCTAGCCAGGGTACCGAGCAGTACTTC.